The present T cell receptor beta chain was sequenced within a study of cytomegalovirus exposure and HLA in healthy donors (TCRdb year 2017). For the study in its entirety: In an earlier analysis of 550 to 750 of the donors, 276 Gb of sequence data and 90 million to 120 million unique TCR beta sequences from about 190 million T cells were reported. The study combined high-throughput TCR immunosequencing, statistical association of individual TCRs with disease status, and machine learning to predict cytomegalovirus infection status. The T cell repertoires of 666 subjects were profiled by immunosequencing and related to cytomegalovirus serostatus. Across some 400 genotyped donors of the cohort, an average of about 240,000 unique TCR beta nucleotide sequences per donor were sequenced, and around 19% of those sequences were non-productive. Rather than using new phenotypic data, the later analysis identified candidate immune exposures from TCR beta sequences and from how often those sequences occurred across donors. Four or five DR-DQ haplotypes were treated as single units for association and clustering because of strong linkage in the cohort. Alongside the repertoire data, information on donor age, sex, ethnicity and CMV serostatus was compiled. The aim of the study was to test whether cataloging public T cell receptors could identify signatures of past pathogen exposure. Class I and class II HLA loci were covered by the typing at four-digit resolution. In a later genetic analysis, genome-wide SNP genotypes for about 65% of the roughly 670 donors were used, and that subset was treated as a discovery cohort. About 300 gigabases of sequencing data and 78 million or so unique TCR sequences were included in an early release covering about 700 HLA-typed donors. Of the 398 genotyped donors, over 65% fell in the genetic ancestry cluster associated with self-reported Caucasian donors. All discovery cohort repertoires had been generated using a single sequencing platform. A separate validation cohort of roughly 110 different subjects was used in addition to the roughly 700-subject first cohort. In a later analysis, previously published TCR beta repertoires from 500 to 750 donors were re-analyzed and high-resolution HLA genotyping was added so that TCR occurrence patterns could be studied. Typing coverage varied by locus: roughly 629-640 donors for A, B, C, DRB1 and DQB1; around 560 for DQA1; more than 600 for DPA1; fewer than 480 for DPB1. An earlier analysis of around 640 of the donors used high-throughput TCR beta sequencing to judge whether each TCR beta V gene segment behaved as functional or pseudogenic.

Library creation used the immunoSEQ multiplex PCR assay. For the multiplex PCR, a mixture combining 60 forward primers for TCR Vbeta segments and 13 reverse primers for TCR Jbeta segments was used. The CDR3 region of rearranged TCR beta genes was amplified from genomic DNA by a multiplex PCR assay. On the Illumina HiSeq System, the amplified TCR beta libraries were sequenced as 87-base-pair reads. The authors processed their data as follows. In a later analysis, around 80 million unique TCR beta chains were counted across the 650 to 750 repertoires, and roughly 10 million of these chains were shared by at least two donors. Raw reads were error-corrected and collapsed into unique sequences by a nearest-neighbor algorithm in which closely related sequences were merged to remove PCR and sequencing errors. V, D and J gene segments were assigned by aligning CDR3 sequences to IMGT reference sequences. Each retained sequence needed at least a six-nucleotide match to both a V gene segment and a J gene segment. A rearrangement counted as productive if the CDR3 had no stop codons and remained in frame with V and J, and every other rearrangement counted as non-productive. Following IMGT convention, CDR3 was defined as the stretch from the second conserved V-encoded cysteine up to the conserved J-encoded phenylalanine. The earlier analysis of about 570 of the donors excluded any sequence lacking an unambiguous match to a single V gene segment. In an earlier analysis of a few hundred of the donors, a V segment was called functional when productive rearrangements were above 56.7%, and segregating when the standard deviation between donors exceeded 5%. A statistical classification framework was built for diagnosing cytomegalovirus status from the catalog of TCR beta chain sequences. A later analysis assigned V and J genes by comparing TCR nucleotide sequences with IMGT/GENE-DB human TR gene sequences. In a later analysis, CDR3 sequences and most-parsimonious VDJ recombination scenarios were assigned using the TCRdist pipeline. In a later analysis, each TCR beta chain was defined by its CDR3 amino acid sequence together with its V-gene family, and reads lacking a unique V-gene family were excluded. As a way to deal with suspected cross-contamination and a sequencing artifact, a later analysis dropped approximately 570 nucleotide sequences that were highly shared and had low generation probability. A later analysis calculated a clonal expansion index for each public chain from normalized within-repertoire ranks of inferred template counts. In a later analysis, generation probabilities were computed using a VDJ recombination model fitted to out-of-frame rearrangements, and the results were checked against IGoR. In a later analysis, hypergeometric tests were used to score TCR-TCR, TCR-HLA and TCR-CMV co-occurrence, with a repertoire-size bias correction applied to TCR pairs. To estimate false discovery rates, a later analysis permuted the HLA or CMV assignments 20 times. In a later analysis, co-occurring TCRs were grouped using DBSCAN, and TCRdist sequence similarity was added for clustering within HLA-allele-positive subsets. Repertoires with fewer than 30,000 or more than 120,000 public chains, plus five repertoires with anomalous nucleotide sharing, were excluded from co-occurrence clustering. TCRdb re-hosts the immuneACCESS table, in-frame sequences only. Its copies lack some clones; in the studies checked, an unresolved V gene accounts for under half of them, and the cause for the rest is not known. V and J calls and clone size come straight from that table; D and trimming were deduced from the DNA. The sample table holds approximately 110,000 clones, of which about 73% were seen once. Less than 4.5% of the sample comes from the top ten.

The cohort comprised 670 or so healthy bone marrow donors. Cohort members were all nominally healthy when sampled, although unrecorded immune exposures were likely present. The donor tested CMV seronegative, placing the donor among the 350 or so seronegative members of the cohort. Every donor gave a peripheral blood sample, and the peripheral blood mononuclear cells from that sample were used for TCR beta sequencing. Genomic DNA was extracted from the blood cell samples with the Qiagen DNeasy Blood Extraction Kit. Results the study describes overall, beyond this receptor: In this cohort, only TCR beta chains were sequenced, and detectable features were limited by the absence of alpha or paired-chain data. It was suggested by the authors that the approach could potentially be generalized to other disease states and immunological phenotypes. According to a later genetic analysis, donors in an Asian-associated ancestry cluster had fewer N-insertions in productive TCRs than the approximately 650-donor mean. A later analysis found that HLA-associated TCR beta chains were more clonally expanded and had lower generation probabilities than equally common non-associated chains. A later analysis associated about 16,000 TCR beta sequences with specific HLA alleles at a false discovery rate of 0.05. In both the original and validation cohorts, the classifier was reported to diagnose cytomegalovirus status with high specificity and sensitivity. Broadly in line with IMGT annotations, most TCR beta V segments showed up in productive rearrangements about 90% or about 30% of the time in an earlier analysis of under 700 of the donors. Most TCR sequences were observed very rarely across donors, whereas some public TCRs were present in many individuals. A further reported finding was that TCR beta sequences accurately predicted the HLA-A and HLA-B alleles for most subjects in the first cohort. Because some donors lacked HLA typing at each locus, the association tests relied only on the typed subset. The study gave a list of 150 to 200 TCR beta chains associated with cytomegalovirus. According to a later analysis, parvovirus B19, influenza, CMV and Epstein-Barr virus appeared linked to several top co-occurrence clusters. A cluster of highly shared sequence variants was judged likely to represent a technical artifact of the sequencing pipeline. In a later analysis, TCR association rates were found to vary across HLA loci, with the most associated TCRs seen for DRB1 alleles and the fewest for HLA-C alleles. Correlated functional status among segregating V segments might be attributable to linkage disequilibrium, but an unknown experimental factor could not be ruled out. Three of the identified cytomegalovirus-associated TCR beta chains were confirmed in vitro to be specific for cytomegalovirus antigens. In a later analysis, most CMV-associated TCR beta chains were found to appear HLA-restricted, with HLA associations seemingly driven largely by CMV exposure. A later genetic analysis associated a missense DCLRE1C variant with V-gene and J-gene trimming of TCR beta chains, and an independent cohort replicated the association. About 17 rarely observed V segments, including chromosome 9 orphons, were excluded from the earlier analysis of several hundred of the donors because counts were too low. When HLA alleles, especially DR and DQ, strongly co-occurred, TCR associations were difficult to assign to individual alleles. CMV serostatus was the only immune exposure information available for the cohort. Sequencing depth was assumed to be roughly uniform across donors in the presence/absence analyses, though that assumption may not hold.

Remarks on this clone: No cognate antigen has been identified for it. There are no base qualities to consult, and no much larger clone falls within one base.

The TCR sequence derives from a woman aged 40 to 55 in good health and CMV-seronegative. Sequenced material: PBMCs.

The nucleotide sequence reads TGTGCCAGCGACATAGGGGGCTCTGGCTACACCTTC. Translated, this gives CASDIGGSGYTF. The rearranged segments are TRBV6-6 and TRBJ1-2, with 7 middle bases fitting TRBD1. From cysteine to phenylalanine, the CDR3 is 12 amino acids long. The kept DNA is CDR3 alone, 36 bases in frame from the first base. The germline V and J ends show losses of 8 bases and 7 bases respectively, and no gene match explains 7 bases of the junction. Taken from the germline V gene (reference sequence), the CDR1 and CDR2 loops are MNHNY and SVGAGI.